This TCR beta chain comes out of a study of blood T cell repertoires in COVID-19. Original data processing: How many nucleated cells were present was estimated from reference gene primer amplification. Method: immunoSEQ multiplex PCR; TCRdb's copy keeps in-frame clones and lacks some. V and J calls and clone size are given by that table; D and trimming were obtained from the DNA. The table shows 430,000 or so clones, with 88% occurring only once. The germline V gene has CDR1 SEHNR and CDR2 FQNEAQ (reference sequence). The V gene lost 1 base and the J gene lost 7 bases, with 10 bases spanning the gap. This CDR3 region has 13 residues.

The chain is built from TRBV7-9 and TRBJ1-1, with a tentative D call TRBD1 (5 bases). Material: PBMCs or T cells enriched from blood (not recorded which). The source is a woman in her 40s who had recovered from COVID-19. As DNA, the CDR3 is TGTGCCAGCAGCTTAGATGTAGGGGTTGAAGCTTTCTTT. Amino acid sequence: CASSLDVGVEAFF. Looking up the rest from reference TRBV7-9 and TRBJ1-1 gives the full variable domain: DTGVSQNPRHKITKRGQNVTFRCDPISEHNRLYWYRQTLGQGPEFLTYFQNEAQLEKSRLLSDRFSAERPKGSFSTLEIQRTEQGDSAMYLCASSLDVGVEAFFGQGTRLTVV.